The 19 T cell receptor beta chains listed next were all sequenced from one sample in a study of response to subunit inactivated influenza vaccine. TCRdb reprocessed the RT-PCR reads via MiXCR and lists one record per CDR3 protein. This sample carries 250,000 to 350,000 distinct CDR3 sequences, roughly 20% of them seen once, and the ten largest clones take 10% to 13%. This sample comprised PBMCs from blood, obtained 21 months after vaccination. The receptors come from a man aged 45 to 75 who received an inactivated influenza vaccine.

This chain uses TRBV20-1 with TRBJ2-5; no clear D. The CDR3 has 12 residues. V dropped 5 bases and J dropped 5 bases, with 12 bases sitting between them. In germline, CDR1 is DFQATT, CDR2 SNEGSKA (reference sequence). The CDR3 DNA reads as TGCAGTGCTGGTAATTTCCGGGAGACCCAGTACTTC. It yields the protein CSAGNFRETQYF.

In this sample, this clonotype turned up many times. The V and J genes are TRBV29-1 and TRBJ1-1; 7 bases agree with TRBD1. There are 13 residues in the CDR3. The V and J ends lost 6 bases and 5 bases, in that order; junction bases with no gene match: 9. Germline-derived CDR1 and CDR2 are SQVTM and ANQGSEA. CDR3 amino acids: CSVTGPGDTEAFF. In DNA form, the CDR3 reads TGCAGCGTGACAGGGCCAGGCGATACTGAAGCTTTCTTT. Full variable domain (remainder filled in from reference TRBV29-1 and TRBJ1-1): SAVISQKPSRDICQRGTSLTIQCQVDSQVTMMFWYRQQPGQSLTLIATANQGSEATYESGFVIDKFPISRPNLTFSTLTVSNMSPEDSSIYLCSVTGPGDTEAFFGQGTRLTVV.

This clonotype was seen a few times. The gene calls are TRBV10-3 and TRBJ1-5; D unclear. Looked up from germline, CDR1 is ENHRY and CDR2 is SYGVKD. The V gene lost 3 bases and the J gene lost 0 bases, with 3 bases spanning the gap. The CDR3 is 13 amino acids. The CDR3 nucleotides are TGTGCCATCAGTGAATATAGCAATCAGCCCCAGCATTTT. Translating it yields CAISEYSNQPQHF.

The chain carries TRBV2 and TRBJ1-5; perhaps TRBD1 as D (6 bases). Trimming shortened V by 7 bases and J by 4 bases, and 17 bases separated the two germline ends. The CDR3 extends over 15 amino acids. Germline CDR1 and CDR2: SNHLY and FYNNEI. The CDR3 sequence: CASTQEGGVNQPQHF. CDR3 nucleotides: TGTGCCAGCACCCAAGAGGGGGGCGTGAATCAGCCCCAGCATTTT.

This clonotype was seen a handful of times. The chain couples TRBV5-1 to TRBJ2-3; D unresolved. Germline V gene data show CDR1 as SGHRS and CDR2 as YFSETQ. The V end lost 0 bases, the J end lost 2 bases, and 10 bases lay between the germline ends. There are 15 residues in the CDR3. CDR3 protein: CASSLGAVTTDTQYF. The CDR3 bases are TGCGCCAGCAGCTTGGGGGCGGTAACCACAGATACGCAGTATTTT.

V and J are TRBV29-1 and TRBJ2-4, with 8 bases that match TRBD2. Trimming removed 2 bases from V and 6 bases from J; junction bases left unmatched: 6. The CDR3 is 14 amino acids. Per the germline V gene, CDR1 is SQVTM and CDR2 is ANQGSEA. The CDR3, as DNA: TGCAGCGTTGAAACCGGGGGGGCCGGAAACATTCAGTACTTC. The encoded protein is CSVETGGAGNIQYF.

The V and J genes are TRBV4-2 and TRBJ2-3, with 9 bases fitting TRBD2. Germline values: CDR1 LGHNA, CDR2 YNFKEQ. The length of the CDR3 is 23 residues. The V and J ends lost 2 bases and 2 bases, in that order; junction bases with no gene match: 26. This chain's CDR3 is CASSQKPSGGRRGPSGATDTQYF. The CDR3 coding sequence is TGTGCCAGCAGCCAAAAGCCCAGCGGGGGGCGCCGAGGGCCCTCGGGAGCCACAGATACGCAGTATTTT.

This clonotype has a handful of counts. This chain uses TRBV20-1 with TRBJ2-3; unclear D gene. The CDR3 totals 15 residues. Trimming removed 0 bases at V and 0 bases at J, with 10 bases between. The germline V gene has CDR1 DFQATT and CDR2 SNEGSKA (reference sequence). CDR3 in DNA: TGCAGTGCTAGAGATGGCAGATCTAGCACAGATACGCAGTATTTT. Amino acids: CSARDGRSSTDTQYF.

The genes are TRBV7-2 and TRBJ2-5; 12 nucleotides align to TRBD2. Trimming removed 5 bases from V and 5 bases from J; junction bases left unmatched: 9. Germline V lookup: CDR1 SGHTA, CDR2 FQGNSA. This CDR3 contains 16 residues. This CDR3 reads CASSTPSGGARETQYF. The CDR3 coding sequence is TGTGCCAGCAGCACCCCTAGCGGGGGGGCTCGGGAGACCCAGTACTTC.

This chain connects TRBV10-3 to TRBJ2-3; D is perhaps TRBD2 (7 bases). V lost 3 bases to trimming and J lost 3 bases, with 16 bases between them. This CDR3 spans 16 amino acids. Looked up from germline, CDR1 is ENHRY and CDR2 is SYGVKD. The CDR3 protein is CAISDGAGALTDTQYF. The CDR3 coding sequence is TGTGCCATCAGTGATGGGGCGGGGGCTCTGACAGATACGCAGTATTTT.

This clonotype was seen ten or more times. J is TRBJ1-5 and V is TRBV4-2, with TRBD1 identical over 9 bases. Losses at the gene ends were 0 bases for V and 7 bases for J; bases not matched to a gene: 4. This CDR3 spans 15 amino acids. Germline V gene lookup returns CDR1 LGHNA and CDR2 YNFKEQ. Here the CDR3 DNA reads TGTGCCAGCAGCCAAGATTTACAGGGGGCACAGCCCCAGCATTTT. Translating it yields CASSQDLQGAQPQHF.

J is TRBJ1-4 and V is TRBV27; the D is unclear. Looked up from germline, CDR1 is MNHEY and CDR2 is SMNVEV (reference sequence). Trimming left V 5 bases short and J 7 bases short, with 17 bases between. This CDR3 has 15 residues. The CDR3 coding sequence is TGTGCCAGCAGTCTAACCGGGAGGATAGGTGAAAAACTGTTTTTT. It specifies CASSLTGRIGEKLFF.

This chain joins TRBV15 and TRBJ1-5; the D is unclear. CDR1 is LNHNV, CDR2 YYDKDF, per germline (reference sequence). Trimming took off 0 bases at V and 3 bases at J, with 6 bases between the two ends. The CDR3 loop spans 14 amino acids. CDR3 protein: CATSRDQANQPQHF. CDR3 sequence (DNA): TGTGCCACCAGCAGAGATCAGGCCAATCAGCCCCAGCATTTT.

The rearrangement links TRBV7-9 to TRBJ1-1; perhaps TRBD1 as D (5 bases). Trimming left V 0 bases short and J 6 bases short, with 14 bases between. This CDR3 has 15 residues. Germline V lookup: CDR1 SEHNR, CDR2 FQNEAQ (reference sequence). As DNA, the CDR3 is TGTGCCAGCAGCTTAGCTGGTAGGGGAACAGCTGAAGCTTTCTTT. Translation gives CASSLAGRGTAEAFF. The whole variable domain, remainder taken from reference TRBV7-9 and TRBJ1-1, is DTGVSQNPRHKITKRGQNVTFRCDPISEHNRLYWYRQTLGQGPEFLTYFQNEAQLEKSRLLSDRFSAERPKGSFSTLEIQRTEQGDSAMYLCASSLAGRGTAEAFFGQGTRLTVV.

This clonotype has just one count. Relative to the germline gene, one junction end is altered; a read error may explain this. V gene TRBV7-9 combines with J gene TRBJ2-4; 9 bases line up with TRBD2. The CDR3 sequence is 15 residues long. The germline V gene encodes CDR1 SEHNR and CDR2 FQNEAQ (reference sequence). CDR3 residues: CASSLAGIAKNIQYF. The CDR3 coding sequence is TGTGCCAGCAGCCTAGCGGGAATAGCCAAAAACATTCAGTACTTC. The full variable domain, rest sourced from reference TRBV7-9 and TRBJ2-4, is DTGVSQNPRHKITKRGQNVTFRCDPISEHNRLYWYRQTLGQGPEFLTYFQNEAQLEKSRLLSDRFSAERPKGSFSTLEIQRTEQGDSAMYLCASSLAGIAKNIQYFGAGTRLSVL.

This clonotype was counted many times. This chain connects TRBV5-1 to TRBJ1-2; D is undetermined. The CDR3 length is 13 residues. With 7 bases removed from V and 3 bases from J, the gap between germline ends came to 13 bases. Germline V gene sequence: CDR1 SGHRS, CDR2 YFSETQ. The CDR3 sequence: CASALGSDYGYTF. The CDR3 DNA reads as TGCGCCAGCGCACTAGGGAGCGACTATGGCTACACCTTC. Full variable domain (outside the CDR3, taken from reference TRBV5-1 and TRBJ1-2): KAGVTQTPRYLIKTRGQQVTLSCSPISGHRSVSWYQQTPGQGLQFLFEYFSETQRNKGNFPGRFSGRQFSNSRSEMNVSTLELGDSALYLCASALGSDYGYTFGSGTRLTVV.

This clonotype occurred a few times. The chain combines TRBV2 with TRBJ1-2; D gene ambiguous. The CDR3 runs to 13 residues. The V end was cut by 4 bases, the J end by 4 bases, with 10 bases between. Germline V gene data show CDR1 as SNHLY and CDR2 as FYNNEI. CDR3 amino acids: CASSAGRRYGYTF. The CDR3, as DNA: TGTGCCAGCAGTGCGGGCAGACGCTATGGCTACACCTTC.

The rearrangement links TRBV15 to TRBJ1-1, with D hard to call. The CDR3 has 13 amino acids. Per germline, CDR1 LNHNV and CDR2 YYDKDF (reference sequence). V shed 2 bases and J shed 6 bases, with 10 bases lying between them. Here the CDR3 reads CATSRYGFAEAFF. The CDR3 nucleotides read TGTGCCACCAGCAGATATGGCTTCGCTGAAGCTTTCTTT.

This clonotype is a singleton in its sample. This chain joins TRBV5-1 and TRBJ2-1; TRBD2 matches 9 bases. This CDR3 is 15 amino acids long. Germline V gene lookup returns CDR1 SGHRS and CDR2 YFSETQ. The J segment lost 4 bases and the V segment lost 4 bases, leaving 6 bases of the junction unmatched. The CDR3 spells CASSGTSGPYNEQFF. In nucleotides, the CDR3 is TGCGCCAGCAGCGGAACTAGCGGGCCTTACAATGAGCAGTTCTTC.